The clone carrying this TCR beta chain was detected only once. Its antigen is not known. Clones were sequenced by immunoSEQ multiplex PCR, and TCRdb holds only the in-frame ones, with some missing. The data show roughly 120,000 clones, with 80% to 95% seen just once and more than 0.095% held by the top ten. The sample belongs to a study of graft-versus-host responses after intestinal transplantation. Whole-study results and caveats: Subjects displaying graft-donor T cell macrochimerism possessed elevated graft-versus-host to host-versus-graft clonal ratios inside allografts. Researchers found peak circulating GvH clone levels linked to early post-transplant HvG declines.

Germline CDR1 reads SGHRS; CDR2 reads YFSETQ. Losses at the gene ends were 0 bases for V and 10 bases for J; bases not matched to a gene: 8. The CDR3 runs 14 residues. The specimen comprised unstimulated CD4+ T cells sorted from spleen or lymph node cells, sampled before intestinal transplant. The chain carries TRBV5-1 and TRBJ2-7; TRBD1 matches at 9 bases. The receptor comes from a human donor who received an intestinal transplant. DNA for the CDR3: TGCGCCAGCAGCTTGGCCCCGGGACAGGGTTTCCAGTACTTC. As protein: CASSLAPGQGFQYF.